Included here is one TCR beta chain sequence, with context. Trimming removed 2 bases at V and 0 bases at J, with 14 bases between. The CDR3 extends over 17 amino acids. Germline V CDR1 and CDR2: SGHRS, YFSETQ. The data belong to a study of blood T cell repertoires in COVID-19. Overall study: Samples came from the United States, Italy and Spain, spanning acute and convalescent COVID-19. In each case, the material was cDNA or gDNA derived from T cells, B-cell-depleted T cells, or PBMCs.

Authors' processing steps: How many nucleated cells were present was estimated from reference gene primer amplification. Clones were sequenced by immunoSEQ multiplex PCR, and TCRdb holds only the in-frame ones, with some missing. That table gives V, J and clone size, and the DNA gave D and trimming. In the table there are about 180,000 clones, 65% to 90% of which are singletons. The TCR comes from a man in his forties or fifties who had recovered from COVID-19. Sample: PBMCs or T cells enriched from blood (not recorded which). V and J are TRBV5-1 and TRBJ1-4, with D unresolved. CDR3 bases: TGCGCCAGCAGCTTAGGACCGACGCGGGCAACTAATGAAAAACTGTTTTTT. It codes for CASSLGPTRATNEKLFF.